Listed below are T cell receptor beta chains from one sample, sequenced in a study of CD8 T cells in ankylosing spondylitis. TCRdb re-analysed the 5' RACE reads in MiXCR, keeping a single row per CDR3 protein. This sample has around 280,000 distinct CDR3 sequences, with 20% found just once. The sample comprised blood, either unsorted or a sorted T cell fraction (not recorded which). Receptor source: a male donor with ankylosing spondylitis or in good health (not recorded which). Both conserved end residues are part of each CDR3. D genes are given only for firm matches. Some rows mark clone size as missing; the rest say once, few, many or name a class of expanded clone.

DNA: TGTGCCAGCAGTCCAGGGAGGCTTGCAGAGACCCAGTACTTC
CDR3: CASSPGRLAETQYF
J: TRBJ2-5
size: -
V: TRBV27
D: -

DNA: TGTGCCAGCAGCCCAGAGCGGGGGGGCATCTACAATGAGCAGTTCTTC
CDR3: CASSPERGGIYNEQFF
J: TRBJ2-1
size: -
V: TRBV7-6
D: TRBD2

DNA: TGTGCCAGCAGTCCCCGCTTCTCCGGGGAGCTGTTTTTT
CDR3: CASSPRFSGELFF
J: TRBJ2-2
size: -
V: TRBV28
D: -

DNA: TGTGCCAGCATCGGACAGGGGTATAGCAATCAGCCCCAGCATTTT
CDR3: CASIGQGYSNQPQHF
J: TRBJ1-5
size: few
V: TRBV6-1
D: TRBD1

DNA: TGTGCCAGCAGTACCGACAGTACCACCGGGGAGCTGTTTTTT
CDR3: CASSTDSTTGELFF
J: TRBJ2-2
size: many
V: TRBV6-5
D: -

DNA: TGTGCCAGCAGCCAACTCAGGACAGGGGTCAATTCACCCCTCCACTTT
CDR3: CASSQLRTGVNSPLHF
J: TRBJ1-6
size: -
V: TRBV4-2
D: TRBD1

DNA: TGCGCCAGCAGCTTGATAGCGGGGGTCTCCTACAATGAGCAGTTCTTC
CDR3: CASSLIAGVSYNEQFF
J: TRBJ2-1
size: many
V: TRBV5-1
D: TRBD2

DNA: TGCGCCAGCAGTTCTCTAGCGGGAGTTTCTAGCACAGATACGCAGTATTTT
CDR3: CASSSLAGVSSTDTQYF
J: TRBJ2-3
size: many
V: TRBV5-1
D: TRBD2

DNA: TGCAGCGTTGAGACCGGTGAGGGTAGAAGCGGGGAGCTGTTTTTT
CDR3: CSVETGEGRSGELFF
J: TRBJ2-2
size: -
V: TRBV29-1
D: -

DNA: TGTGCCAGCAGTTTCCGGGATAACCTTAGGGGTACGCAGTATTTT
CDR3: CASSFRDNLRGTQYF
J: TRBJ2-3
size: -
V: TRBV28
D: -

DNA: TGTGCCAGCAGTAGTCCAGCGGGGACCTACAATGAGCAGTTCTTC
CDR3: CASSSPAGTYNEQFF
J: TRBJ2-1
size: few
V: TRBV12-3/TRBV12-4
D: TRBD2

DNA: TGCGCCACCAGGACAGGGGAATATAATTCACCCCTCCACTTT
CDR3: CATRTGEYNSPLHF
J: TRBJ1-6
size: -
V: TRBV5-1
D: TRBD1

DNA: TGTGCCAGCAGCCGAAACAGGGCTGGTGGAAACACCATATATTTT
CDR3: CASSRNRAGGNTIYF
J: TRBJ1-3
size: -
V: TRBV6-1
D: -

DNA: TGTGCCAGCAGTAAAGCCCGTAATGAAAAACTGTTTTTT
CDR3: CASSKARNEKLFF
J: TRBJ1-4
size: -
V: TRBV13
D: -

DNA: TGTGCCAGCAGCTTTTGGACTAGCGGGGAGTCGAATGAGCAGTTCTTC
CDR3: CASSFWTSGESNEQFF
J: TRBJ2-1
size: few
V: TRBV7-8
D: TRBD2

DNA: TGCAGTGCTGGACATCCAGCCTACTACAATGAGCAGTTCTTC
CDR3: CSAGHPAYYNEQFF
J: TRBJ2-1
size: many
V: TRBV20-1
D: -